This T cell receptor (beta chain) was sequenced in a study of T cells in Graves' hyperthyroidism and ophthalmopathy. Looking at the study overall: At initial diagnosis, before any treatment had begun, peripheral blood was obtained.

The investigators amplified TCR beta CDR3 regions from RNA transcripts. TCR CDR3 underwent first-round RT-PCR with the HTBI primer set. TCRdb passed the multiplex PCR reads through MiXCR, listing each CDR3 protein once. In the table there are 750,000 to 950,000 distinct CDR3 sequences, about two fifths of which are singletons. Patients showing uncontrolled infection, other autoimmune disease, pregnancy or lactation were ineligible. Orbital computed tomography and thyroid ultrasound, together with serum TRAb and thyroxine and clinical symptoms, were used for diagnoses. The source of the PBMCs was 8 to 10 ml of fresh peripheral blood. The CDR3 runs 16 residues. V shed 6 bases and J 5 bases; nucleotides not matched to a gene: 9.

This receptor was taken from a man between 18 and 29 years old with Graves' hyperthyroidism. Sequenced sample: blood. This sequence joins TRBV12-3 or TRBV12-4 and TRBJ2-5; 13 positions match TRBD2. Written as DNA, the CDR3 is TGTGCCAGCAGCGCTGGGACTAGCGGGGAACGGGAGACCCAGTACTTC. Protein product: CASSAGTSGERETQYF.